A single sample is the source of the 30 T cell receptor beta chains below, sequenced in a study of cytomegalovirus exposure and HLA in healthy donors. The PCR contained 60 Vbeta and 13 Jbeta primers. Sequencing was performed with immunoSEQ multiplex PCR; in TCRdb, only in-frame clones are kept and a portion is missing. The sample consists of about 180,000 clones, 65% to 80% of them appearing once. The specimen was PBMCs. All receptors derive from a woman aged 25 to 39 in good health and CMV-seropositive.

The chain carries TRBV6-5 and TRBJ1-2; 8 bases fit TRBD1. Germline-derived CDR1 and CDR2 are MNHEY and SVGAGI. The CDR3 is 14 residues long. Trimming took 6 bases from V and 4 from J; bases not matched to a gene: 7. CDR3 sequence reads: CASSSLDRVYGYTF. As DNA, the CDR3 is TGTGCCAGCAGCTCATTGGACAGGGTCTATGGCTACACCTTC.

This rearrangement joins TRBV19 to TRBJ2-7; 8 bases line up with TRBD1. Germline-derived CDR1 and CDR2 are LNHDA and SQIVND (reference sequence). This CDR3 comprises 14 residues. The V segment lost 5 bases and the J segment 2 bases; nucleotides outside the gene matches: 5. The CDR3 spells CASSPGTGTYEQYF. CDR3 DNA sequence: TGTGCCAGTAGTCCCGGGACAGGTACCTACGAGCAGTACTTC. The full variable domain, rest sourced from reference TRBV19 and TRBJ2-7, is DGGITQSPKYLFRKEGQNVTLSCEQNLNHDAMYWYRQDPGQGLRLIYYSQIVNDFQKGDIAEGYSVSREKKESFPLTVTSAQKNPTAFYLCASSPGTGTYEQYFGPGTRLTVT.

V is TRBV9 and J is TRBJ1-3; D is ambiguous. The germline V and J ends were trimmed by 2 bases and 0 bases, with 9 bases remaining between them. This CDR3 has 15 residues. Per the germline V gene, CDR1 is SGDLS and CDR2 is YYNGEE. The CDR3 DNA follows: TGTGCCAGCAGCGTGGGGAGGACCTCTGGAAACACCATATATTTT. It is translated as CASSVGRTSGNTIYF.

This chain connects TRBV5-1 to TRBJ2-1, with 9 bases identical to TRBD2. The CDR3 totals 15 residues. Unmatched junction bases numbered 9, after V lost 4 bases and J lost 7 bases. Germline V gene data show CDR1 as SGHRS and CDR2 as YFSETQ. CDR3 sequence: CASSHALAGRNEQFF. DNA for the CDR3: TGCGCCAGCAGCCACGCTCTAGCGGGGAGGAATGAGCAGTTCTTC.

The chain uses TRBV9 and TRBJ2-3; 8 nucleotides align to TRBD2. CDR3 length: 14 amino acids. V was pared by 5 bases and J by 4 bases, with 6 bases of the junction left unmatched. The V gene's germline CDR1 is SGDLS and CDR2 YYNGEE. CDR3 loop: CASRAGGLADTQYF. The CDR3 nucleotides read TGTGCCAGCAGGGCGGGGGGCCTGGCAGATACGCAGTATTTT.

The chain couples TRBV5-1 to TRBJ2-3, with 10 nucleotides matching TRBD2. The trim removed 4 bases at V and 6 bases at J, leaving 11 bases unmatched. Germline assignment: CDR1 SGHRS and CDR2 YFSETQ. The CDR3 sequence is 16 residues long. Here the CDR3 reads CASSETLAGTADTQYF. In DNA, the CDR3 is TGCGCCAGCAGCGAGACACTAGCGGGGACAGCCGATACGCAGTATTTT.

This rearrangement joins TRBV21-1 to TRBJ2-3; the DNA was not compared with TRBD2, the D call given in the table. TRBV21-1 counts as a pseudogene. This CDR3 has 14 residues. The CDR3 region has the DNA TGTGCCACCGTAGCGGGGCCAAACACAGATACGCAGTATTTT. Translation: CATVAGPNTDTQYF.

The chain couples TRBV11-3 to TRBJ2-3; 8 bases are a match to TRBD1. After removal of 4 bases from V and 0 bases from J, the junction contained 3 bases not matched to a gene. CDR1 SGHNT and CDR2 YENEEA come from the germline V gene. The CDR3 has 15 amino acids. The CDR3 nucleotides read TGTGCCAGCAGCTACGGACAGGGTAGCACAGATACGCAGTATTTT. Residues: CASSYGQGSTDTQYF.

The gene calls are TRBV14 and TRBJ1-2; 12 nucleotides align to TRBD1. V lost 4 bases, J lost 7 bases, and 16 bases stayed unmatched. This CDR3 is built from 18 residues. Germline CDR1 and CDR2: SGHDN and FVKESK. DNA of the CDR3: TGTGCCAGCAGCCCTGCATCCCGGGACAGGGGGCTACGTGGTGGCTACACCTTC. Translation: CASSPASRDRGLRGGYTF.

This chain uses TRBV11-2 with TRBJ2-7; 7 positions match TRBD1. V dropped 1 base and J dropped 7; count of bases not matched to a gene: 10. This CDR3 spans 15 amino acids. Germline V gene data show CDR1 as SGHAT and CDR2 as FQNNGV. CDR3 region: CASSLGIRDSTEQYF. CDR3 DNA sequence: TGTGCCAGCAGCTTAGGGATAAGGGACAGCACTGAGCAGTACTTC.

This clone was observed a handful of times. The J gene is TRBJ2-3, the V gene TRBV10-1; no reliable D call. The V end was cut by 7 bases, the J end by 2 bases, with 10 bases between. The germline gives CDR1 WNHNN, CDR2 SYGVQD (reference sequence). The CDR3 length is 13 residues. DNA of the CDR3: TGCGCCAGCACCGACAAGCTCACAGATACGCAGTATTTT. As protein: CASTDKLTDTQYF.

CDR3 in amino acids: CASSEQGADGELFF. The CDR3 DNA sequence: TGTGCCAGCAGTGAACAGGGGGCGGACGGGGAGCTGTTTTTT. The chain links TRBV6-1 to TRBJ2-2; 8 bases map to TRBD1. Per the germline V gene, CDR1 is MNHNS and CDR2 is SASEGT. Losses at the gene ends were 2 bases for V and 7 bases for J; bases not matched to a gene: 3. This CDR3 comprises 14 residues.

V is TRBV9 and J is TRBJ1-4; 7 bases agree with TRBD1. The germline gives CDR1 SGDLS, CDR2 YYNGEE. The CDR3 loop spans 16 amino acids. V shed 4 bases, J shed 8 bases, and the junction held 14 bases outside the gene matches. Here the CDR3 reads CASSPVGGYTIEKLFF. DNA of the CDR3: TGTGCCAGCAGCCCCGTAGGGGGCTACACCATCGAAAAACTGTTTTTT. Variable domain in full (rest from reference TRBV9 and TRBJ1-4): DSGVTQTPKHLITATGQRVTLRCSPRSGDLSVYWYQQSLDQGLQFLIQYYNGEERAKGNILERFSAQQFPDLHSELNLSSLELGDSALYFCASSPVGGYTIEKLFFGSGTQLSVL.

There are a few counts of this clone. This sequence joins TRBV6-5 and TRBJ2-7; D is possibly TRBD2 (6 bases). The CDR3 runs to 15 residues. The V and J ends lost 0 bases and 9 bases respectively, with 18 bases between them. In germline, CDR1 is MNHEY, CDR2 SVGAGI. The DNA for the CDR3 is TGTGCCAGCAGTTACTCGATCGAACTAGCAAAGGCGCAGTACTTC. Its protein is CASSYSIELAKAQYF.

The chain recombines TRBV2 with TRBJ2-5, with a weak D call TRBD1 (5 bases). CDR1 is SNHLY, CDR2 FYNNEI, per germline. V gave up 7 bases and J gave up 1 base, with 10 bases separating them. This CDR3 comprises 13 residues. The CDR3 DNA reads TGTGCCAGCAACCGACAGATCCAAGAGACCCAGTACTTC. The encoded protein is CASNRQIQETQYF.

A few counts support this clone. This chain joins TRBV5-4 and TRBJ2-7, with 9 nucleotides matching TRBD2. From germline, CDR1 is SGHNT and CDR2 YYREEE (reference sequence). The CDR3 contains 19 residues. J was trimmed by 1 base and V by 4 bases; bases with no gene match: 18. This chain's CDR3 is CASSPESGGPSFFSYEQYF. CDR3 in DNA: TGTGCCAGCAGCCCGGAGAGCGGGGGGCCCTCCTTCTTTTCCTACGAGCAGTACTTC.

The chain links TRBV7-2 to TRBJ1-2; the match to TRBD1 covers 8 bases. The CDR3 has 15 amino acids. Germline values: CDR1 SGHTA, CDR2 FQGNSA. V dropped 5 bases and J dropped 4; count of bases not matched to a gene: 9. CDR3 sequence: CASSRGQAQTYGYTF. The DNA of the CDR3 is TGTGCCAGCAGCAGGGGACAGGCACAAACCTATGGCTACACCTTC.

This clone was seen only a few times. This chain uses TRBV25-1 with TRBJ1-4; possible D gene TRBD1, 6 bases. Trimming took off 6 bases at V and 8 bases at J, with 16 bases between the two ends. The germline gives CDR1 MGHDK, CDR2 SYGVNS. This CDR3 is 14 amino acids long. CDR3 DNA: TGTGCCAGCAGCCAGGACAGAGGGGAAGAAAAACTGTTTTTT. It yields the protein CASSQDRGEEKLFF.

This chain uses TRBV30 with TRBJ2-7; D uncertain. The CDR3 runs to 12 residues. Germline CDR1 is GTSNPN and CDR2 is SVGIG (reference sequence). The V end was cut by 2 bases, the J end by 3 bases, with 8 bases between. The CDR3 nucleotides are TGTGCCTGGAGTTCCTACGGCTACGAGCAGTACTTC. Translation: CAWSSYGYEQYF.

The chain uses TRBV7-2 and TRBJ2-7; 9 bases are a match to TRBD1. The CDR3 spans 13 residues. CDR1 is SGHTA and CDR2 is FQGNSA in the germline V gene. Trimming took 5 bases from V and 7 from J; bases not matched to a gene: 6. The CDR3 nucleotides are TGTGCCAGCAGCCTTGGGACAGGGAGGGAGCAGTACTTC. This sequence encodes CASSLGTGREQYF.

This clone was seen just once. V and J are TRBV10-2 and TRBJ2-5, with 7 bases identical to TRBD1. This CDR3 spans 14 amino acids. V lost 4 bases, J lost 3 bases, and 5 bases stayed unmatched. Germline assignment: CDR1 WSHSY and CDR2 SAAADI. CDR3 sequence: CASSGQTGKETQYF. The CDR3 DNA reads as TGCGCCAGCAGTGGGCAGACAGGGAAAGAGACCCAGTACTTC.

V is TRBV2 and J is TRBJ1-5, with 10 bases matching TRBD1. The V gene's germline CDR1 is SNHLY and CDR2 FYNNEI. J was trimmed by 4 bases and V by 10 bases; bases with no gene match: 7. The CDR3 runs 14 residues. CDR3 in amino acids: CATRDRGRNQPQHF. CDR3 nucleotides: TGTGCCACCAGAGACAGGGGGCGAAATCAGCCCCAGCATTTT.

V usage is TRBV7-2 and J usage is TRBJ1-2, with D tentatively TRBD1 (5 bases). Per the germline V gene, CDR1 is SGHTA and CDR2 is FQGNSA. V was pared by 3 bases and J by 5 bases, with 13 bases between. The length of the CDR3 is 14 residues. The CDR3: CASSLGGAAYGYTF. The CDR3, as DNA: TGTGCCAGCAGCTTGGGAGGGGCGGCGTATGGCTACACCTTC. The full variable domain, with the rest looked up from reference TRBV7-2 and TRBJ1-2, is GAGVSQSPSNKVTEKGKDVELRCDPISGHTALYWYRQSLGQGLEFLIYFQGNSAPDKSGLPSDRFSAERTGGSVSTLTIQRTQQEDSAVYLCASSLGGAAYGYTFGSGTRLTVV.

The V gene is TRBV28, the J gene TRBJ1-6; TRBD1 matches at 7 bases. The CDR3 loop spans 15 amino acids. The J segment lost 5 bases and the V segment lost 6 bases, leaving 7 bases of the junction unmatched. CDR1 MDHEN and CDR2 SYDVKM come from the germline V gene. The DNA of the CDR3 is TGTGCCAGCAGGGGGGGACAGCCCGATAATTCACCCCTCCACTTT. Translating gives CASRGGQPDNSPLHF.

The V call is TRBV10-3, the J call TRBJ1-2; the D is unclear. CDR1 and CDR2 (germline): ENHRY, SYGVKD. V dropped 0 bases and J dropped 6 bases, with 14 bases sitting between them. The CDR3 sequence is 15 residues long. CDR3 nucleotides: TGTGCCATCAGTGAGTCAACAAGGAGAGTCCATGGCTACACCTTC. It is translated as CAISESTRRVHGYTF.

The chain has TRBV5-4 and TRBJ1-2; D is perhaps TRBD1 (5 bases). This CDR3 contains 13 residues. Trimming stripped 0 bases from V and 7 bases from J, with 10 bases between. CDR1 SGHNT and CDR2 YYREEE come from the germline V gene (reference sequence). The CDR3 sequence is CASSLAAGFGYTF. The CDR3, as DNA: TGTGCCAGCAGCTTGGCGGCAGGGTTTGGCTACACCTTC. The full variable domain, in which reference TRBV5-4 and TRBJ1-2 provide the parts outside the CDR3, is ETGVTQSPTHLIKTRGQQVTLRCSSQSGHNTVSWYQQALGQGPQFIFQYYREEENGRGNFPPRFSGLQFPNYSSELNVNALELDDSALYLCASSLAAGFGYTFGSGTRLTVV.

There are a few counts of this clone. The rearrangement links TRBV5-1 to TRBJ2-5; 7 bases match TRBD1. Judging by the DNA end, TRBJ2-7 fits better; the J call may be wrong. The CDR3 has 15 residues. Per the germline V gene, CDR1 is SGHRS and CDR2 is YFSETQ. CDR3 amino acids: CASSLSPGGAYEQYF. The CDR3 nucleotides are TGCGCCAGCAGCTTGTCCCCAGGGGGAGCCTACGAGCAGTACTTC.

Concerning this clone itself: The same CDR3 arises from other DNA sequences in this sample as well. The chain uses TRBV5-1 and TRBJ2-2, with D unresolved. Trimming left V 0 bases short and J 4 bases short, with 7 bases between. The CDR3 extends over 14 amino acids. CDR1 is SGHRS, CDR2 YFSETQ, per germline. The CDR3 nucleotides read TGCGCCAGCAGCTTGGCCGCAGGCACCGGGGAGCTGTTTTTT. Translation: CASSLAAGTGELFF.

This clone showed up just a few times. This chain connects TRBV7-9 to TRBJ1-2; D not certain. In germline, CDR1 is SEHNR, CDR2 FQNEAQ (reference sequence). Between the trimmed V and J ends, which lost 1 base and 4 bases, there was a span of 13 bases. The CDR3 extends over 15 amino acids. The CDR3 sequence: CASSLDPPGPYGYTF. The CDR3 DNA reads TGTGCCAGCAGCTTAGACCCGCCAGGTCCCTATGGCTACACCTTC.

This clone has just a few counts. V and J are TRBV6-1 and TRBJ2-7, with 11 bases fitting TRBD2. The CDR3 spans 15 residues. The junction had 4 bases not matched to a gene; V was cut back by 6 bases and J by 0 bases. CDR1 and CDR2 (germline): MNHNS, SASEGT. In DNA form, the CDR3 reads TGTGCCAGCAGCGCCGGGACTAGCGGCTCCTACGAGCAGTACTTC. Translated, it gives CASSAGTSGSYEQYF.